What follows describes a single TCR beta chain. Its antigen has not been determined. No base quality values were provided; no much bigger clone lies one nucleotide off. This record comes from a study of a mutant IDH1 vaccine in newly diagnosed glioma (dated by TCRdb to the early 2020s). Turning to the overall study: Patients were given eight vaccinations, in weeks 1, 3, 5, 7, 11, 15, 19 and 23, which matched visits V03 through V10. Of the approximately 34 patients who were treated, 62.5% were male and approximately 38% were female, and the mean age was around 40 years. Vaccination was initiated 4-6 weeks after radiotherapy alone, or concurrently with temozolomide cycles in the chemotherapy-containing groups. For exploratory analyses, some 24 treated patients had longitudinal TCRB deep sequencing done wherever samples were available. Before enrollment, most patients had been given radiochemotherapy with temozolomide as standard therapy, while the rest had received either radiotherapy alone or temozolomide alone. Six visits were used for peripheral blood collection: V03 (baseline), V05, V07, V10, V12 and V13. What the study reported, not specific to this receptor: According to the authors, sample limitations meant that analyses of patient blood samples could not be reproduced. No apparent relationship was observed between pseudoprogression and alterations in the top peripheral T cell clonotypes detected by TCRB sequencing. Vaccine-induced immune responses across multiple MHC alleles were detected in 93.3% of patients. Selection of PBMC samples for TCRB deep sequencing was based on availability.

The library was prepared using the immunoSEQ multiplex PCR assay. Rearranged TCR beta chain sequences were amplified using the hsTCRB Kit according to the manufacturer's protocol. An Illumina MiSeq was used to sequence the TCRB libraries. Concerning the study's data processing: The kit vendor's proprietary platform handled demultiplexing, trimming and gene mapping. TCRdb took over this immuneACCESS table, retaining in-frame rearrangements with V and J assigned. Such tables are incomplete; in checked studies, under half of the missing clones stem from an unresolved V gene, and the remainder is unexplained. Clone size and the V and J calls come from that table; the DNA yielded D and trimming. The sample table contains over 35,000 clones; only one count was recorded for 70% to 85% of them. Less than 3% of the sample is held by the ten biggest clonotypes. Trimming removed 0 bases from V and 1 base from J, leaving 10 bases between the germline ends. From the cysteine through the phenylalanine, the CDR3 covers 15 amino acids. Just CDR3 DNA is preserved here, 45 bases in frame from base 1. CDR1 and CDR2 are read off the germline V gene as SGHRS and YFSETQ.

In light of the paper, this sample's time point label describes: week 23, last vaccination. Each vaccine dose, consisting of 300 ug of a 20-mer mutant IDH1 peptide in Montanide, was administered subcutaneously with topical imiquimod. Newly diagnosed WHO grade 3 or 4 IDH1-mutant astrocytomas showing loss of nuclear ATRX were present in the donors. The samples were drawn from NOA16, a multicentre, single-arm, open-label phase I trial in Germany that tested a mutant IDH1 peptide vaccine in humans for the first time. Genomic DNA for TCRB sequencing was extracted from EDTA blood using the DNeasy Blood and Tissue Kit.

Rearrangement joined TRBV5-1 to TRBJ1-2, and possibly TRBD1, on 6 matching bases. The sequences come from PBMCs, collected from a glioma patient whose treatment included an IDH1 peptide vaccine. This TCR came from a woman younger than 35 with glioma. Some clones in this sample may be carry-over from other donors' samples. At the DNA level, the sequence is TGCGCCAGCAGCTTGGGGGACATTGTTAACTATGGCTACACCTTC. Translation gives CASSLGDIVNYGYTF.